The rows below give T cell receptor beta chains drawn from one sample of a study of post-analysis software for immune sequencing data. TCRdb processed the PCR reads anew with MiXCR; each CDR3 protein has one entry. The sample holds around 400,000 distinct CDR3 sequences, approximately 38% seen once. Sequenced sample: blood. The receptor source for this set is a girl aged 10 to 17 with multiple sclerosis. CDR3s include the opening cysteine and the closing phenylalanine or tryptophan. Not every row has a clone size; where given, it reads once, few, many or a size class.

v_call: TRBV20-1
clone_size: -
j_call: TRBJ2-3
cdr3_aa: CGARGQHTDTQYF

v_call: TRBV6-6
clone_size: -
j_call: TRBJ2-3
cdr3_aa: CASSCRVTSGIDTQYF

v_call: TRBV6-1
clone_size: few
j_call: TRBJ2-7
cdr3_aa: CASSGASGNYEQYF

v_call: TRBV19
clone_size: -
j_call: TRBJ1-5
cdr3_aa: CASPPGQGMIQPQHF

v_call: TRBV20-1
clone_size: once
j_call: TRBJ2-2
cdr3_aa: CSARRLAGGDGELFF

v_call: TRBV7-9
clone_size: -
j_call: TRBJ2-3
cdr3_aa: CALGESTDTQYF

v_call: TRBV27
clone_size: few
j_call: TRBJ1-6
cdr3_aa: CASTSGTVNSPLHF

v_call: TRBV7-9
clone_size: -
j_call: TRBJ2-1
cdr3_aa: CASSSQGQYREQFF

v_call: TRBV4-2
clone_size: -
j_call: TRBJ2-1
cdr3_aa: CASSQGTSGGPAWNEQFF

v_call: TRBV27
clone_size: -
j_call: TRBJ2-1
cdr3_aa: CASSLVGGSNEQFF

v_call: TRBV2
clone_size: -
j_call: TRBJ1-2
cdr3_aa: CASSGGDGLSNYGYTF

v_call: TRBV12-3/TRBV12-4
clone_size: -
j_call: TRBJ2-2
cdr3_aa: CASSLRTNTGELFF

v_call: TRBV7-3
clone_size: -
j_call: TRBJ2-5
cdr3_aa: CASLRDQETQYF

v_call: TRBV6-1
clone_size: -
j_call: TRBJ2-2
cdr3_aa: CASGSGGADTGELFF

v_call: TRBV12-3/TRBV12-4
clone_size: -
j_call: TRBJ2-3
cdr3_aa: CASRSESSLADTQYF

v_call: TRBV7-2
clone_size: -
j_call: -
cdr3_aa: CANSLGGSYEQYF

v_call: TRBV6-2/TRBV6-3
clone_size: -
j_call: TRBJ1-4
cdr3_aa: CASNLNRGINEKLFF

v_call: TRBV27
clone_size: few
j_call: TRBJ1-2
cdr3_aa: CASSSQGTHYGYTF

v_call: TRBV20-1
clone_size: few
j_call: TRBJ2-7
cdr3_aa: CSAKASSYEQYF

v_call: TRBV7-9
clone_size: -
j_call: TRBJ2-7
cdr3_aa: CPSSPRSGVTYEQYF

v_call: TRBV5-1
clone_size: many
j_call: TRBJ1-5
cdr3_aa: CASSWDGESNQPQHF

v_call: TRBV6-5
clone_size: few
j_call: TRBJ2-1
cdr3_aa: CASSYRLAGGPYNEQFF

v_call: TRBV5-1
clone_size: -
j_call: TRBJ2-7
cdr3_aa: CASSPDPGLPREQYF

v_call: TRBV29-1
clone_size: few
j_call: TRBJ2-1
cdr3_aa: CSALLAGGYNEQFF

v_call: TRBV20-1
clone_size: once
j_call: TRBJ2-1
cdr3_aa: CSAPPGTAPVNEQFF

v_call: TRBV20-1
clone_size: few
j_call: TRBJ2-3
cdr3_aa: CSAPLSGTQYF

v_call: TRBV5-1
clone_size: -
j_call: TRBJ2-3
cdr3_aa: CASRLSGQPTDTQYF

v_call: TRBV6-2/TRBV6-3
clone_size: once
j_call: TRBJ1-1
cdr3_aa: CASTAYTEAFF

v_call: TRBV10-3
clone_size: few
j_call: TRBJ2-3
cdr3_aa: CAISDVLSVTDTQYF

v_call: TRBV6-2/TRBV6-3
clone_size: -
j_call: TRBJ2-5
cdr3_aa: CATQRDGGQETQYF

v_call: TRBV4-1
clone_size: few
j_call: TRBJ2-3
cdr3_aa: CASSQPGLAGRTDTQYF

v_call: TRBV5-5
clone_size: once
j_call: TRBJ2-2
cdr3_aa: CASSLWRPNTGELFF

v_call: TRBV28
clone_size: -
j_call: TRBJ2-4
cdr3_aa: CASSLHPGEQYF

v_call: TRBV7-9
clone_size: few
j_call: TRBJ2-2
cdr3_aa: CASSLIAGDPTGELFF

v_call: TRBV29-1
clone_size: -
j_call: -
cdr3_aa: CSAAWSTAQETQFF

v_call: TRBV3-1
clone_size: -
j_call: TRBJ1-1
cdr3_aa: CASSQDSQENTEAFF